These 29 T cell receptor beta chains came from one sample sequenced in a study of cytomegalovirus exposure and HLA in healthy donors. It was with 60 Vbeta and 13 Jbeta primers that the PCR ran. Data came from immunoSEQ multiplex PCR; TCRdb stores just in-frame clones and leaves some out. The table shows 130,000 to 150,000 clones, with 75% to 85% occurring only once. The sample comprised PBMCs. The receptors derive from a woman aged 18-29 years in good health and CMV-seropositive.

The CDR3 nucleotides are TGTGCCACCGGACTGCTCCCCTACGAGCAGTACTTC. It is translated as CATGLLPYEQYF. The V and J genes are TRBV10-3 and TRBJ2-7; a possible D gene is TRBD2 (5 bases). Germline V CDR1 and CDR2: ENHRY, SYGVKD. Trimming pared 10 bases from V and 2 bases from J, leaving 12 bases between. The CDR3 is 12 residues long.

This clone was observed a few times. The CDR3, as DNA: TGCGCCAGCAGCCAAGGACAGACTCAACAAGAGACCCAGTACTTC. Translated: CASSQGQTQQETQYF. This rearrangement joins TRBV4-1 to TRBJ2-5, with TRBD1 as a possible D gene (5 bases). Germline V lookup: CDR1 MGHRA, CDR2 YSYEKL. V dropped 1 base and J dropped 2 bases, with 11 bases sitting between them. This CDR3 has 15 amino acids.

This clone was picked up a small number of times. The rearrangement uses TRBV11-2 and TRBJ2-1; 9 nucleotides align to TRBD2. The CDR3 extends over 17 amino acids. Germline V gene sequence: CDR1 SGHAT, CDR2 FQNNGV. V lost 5 bases to trimming and J lost 5 bases; unmatched junction nucleotides: 13. DNA of the CDR3: TGTGCCAGCAGCCCCCGGAAAGGAGCGGGAGGAGACAATGAGCAGTTCTTC. Translated: CASSPRKGAGGDNEQFF.

The rearrangement joins TRBV7-2 to TRBJ1-2, with D unclear. In germline, CDR1 is SGHTA, CDR2 FQGNSA. V was trimmed by 2 bases and J by 0 bases, leaving 7 bases between them. The CDR3 totals 14 residues. As DNA, the CDR3 is TGTGCCAGCAGCTTAAACCGAGCTAACTATGGCTACACCTTC. Encoded protein: CASSLNRANYGYTF.

This sequence joins TRBV18 and TRBJ1-2; D gene uncertain. The CDR3 is 14 residues long. Trimming cost V 5 bases and J 0 bases, with 10 bases left between them. Germline V gene sequence: CDR1 KGHSH, CDR2 LQKENI. The CDR3, as DNA: TGTGCCAGCTCAGGGCAGGAGGCTAACTATGGCTACACCTTC. Protein product: CASSGQEANYGYTF.

This chain uses TRBV13 with TRBJ2-5; 7 bases are shared with TRBD2. The CDR3 length is 14 residues. Germline V gene sequence: CDR1 PRHDT, CDR2 FYEKMQ (reference sequence). The V and J ends lost 0 bases and 5 bases, in that order; junction bases with no gene match: 3. DNA of the CDR3: TGTGCCAGCAGCTTAGGCCTCGGGAGGGAGACCCAGTACTTC. As protein: CASSLGLGRETQYF.

The gene calls are TRBV7-6 and TRBJ2-5; 12 bases line up with TRBD1. TRBJ2-7 matches the DNA end more closely, so the J call is doubtful. Germline V gives CDR1 SGHVS, CDR2 FNYEAQ. The length of the CDR3 is 16 residues. Here the CDR3 reads CASSLGPGQGAHEQYF. The CDR3 DNA reads as TGTGCCAGCAGCTTAGGGCCGGGACAGGGGGCTCACGAGCAGTACTTC.

This clone appeared a few times. This chain joins TRBV5-1 and TRBJ2-7; 7 positions match TRBD1. The V and J ends lost 4 bases and 7 bases, in that order; junction bases with no gene match: 17. The germline V gene encodes CDR1 SGHRS and CDR2 YFSETQ. This CDR3 comprises 16 residues. The CDR3: CASSQGQDRRFEEQYF. The CDR3 DNA sequence: TGCGCCAGCAGCCAAGGACAGGACCGACGGTTTGAAGAGCAGTACTTC.

The chain is built from TRBV14 and TRBJ2-3, with D perhaps matching TRBD1 (5 bases). CDR1 SGHDN and CDR2 FVKESK come from the germline V gene. The CDR3 has 11 residues. V lost 5 bases and J 10 bases, leaving 10 bases between the germline ends. In DNA, the CDR3 is TGTGCCAGCAGCGGGGCGGCGGCGCAGTATTTT. It yields the protein CASSGAAAQYF.

This rearrangement joins TRBV9 to TRBJ1-2, with D possibly matching TRBD1 (6 bases). V lost 0 bases and J 1 base, leaving 10 bases between the germline ends. Germline V gene sequence: CDR1 SGDLS, CDR2 YYNGEE. This CDR3 has 15 amino acids. As DNA, the CDR3 is TGTGCCAGCAGCGTAGATAGGGGGGGTAACTATGGCTACACCTTC. Translating it yields CASSVDRGGNYGYTF.

The V gene is TRBV19, the J gene TRBJ1-5; D gene ambiguous. V lost 7 bases, J lost 1 base, and 14 bases lay in between. CDR3 length equals 15 residues. The germline gives CDR1 LNHDA, CDR2 SQIVND (reference sequence). The CDR3 nucleotides are TGTGCCAGTAAGGAGGGATTAAGGAGCAATCAGCCCCAGCATTTT. Translating gives CASKEGLRSNQPQHF.

The gene calls are TRBV30 and TRBJ2-2, with D maybe TRBD2 (5 bases). This CDR3 is built from 12 residues. Trimming took off 4 bases at V and 7 bases at J, with 10 bases between the two ends. CDR1 GTSNPN and CDR2 SVGIG come from the germline V gene (reference sequence). Here the CDR3 DNA reads TGTGCCTGGAACCACGGGGTCGGGGAGCTGTTTTTT. This gives the protein CAWNHGVGELFF.

The V call is TRBV9, the J call TRBJ2-3; 8 positions agree with TRBD1. The V segment lost 0 bases and the J segment 4 bases; nucleotides outside the gene matches: 7. Germline values: CDR1 SGDLS, CDR2 YYNGEE. The CDR3 is made up of 16 amino acids. The CDR3 region has the DNA TGTGCCAGCAGCGTAGGACAGGGGTACTCGGCAGATACGCAGTATTTT. Its protein product is CASSVGQGYSADTQYF.

The sample holds a few counts of this clone. The chain has TRBV15 and TRBJ1-4, with D perhaps matching TRBD1 (6 bases). Germline CDR1 LNHNV, CDR2 YYDKDF (reference sequence). The V end was cut by 0 bases, the J end by 1 base, with 6 bases between. The CDR3 has 15 amino acids. DNA for the CDR3: TGTGCCACCAGCAGAGAACAGGGAACTAATGAAAAACTGTTTTTT. Encoded protein: CATSREQGTNEKLFF.

The chain links TRBV2 to TRBJ1-3; D ambiguous. V was clipped by 6 bases and J by 0 bases, with 12 bases between them. CDR1 SNHLY and CDR2 FYNNEI come from the germline V gene. The CDR3 is made up of 15 amino acids. The CDR3 sequence: CASREDAVSGNTIYF. The CDR3 coding sequence is TGTGCCAGCAGGGAGGATGCGGTCTCTGGAAACACCATATATTTT. The full variable domain, with the rest looked up from reference TRBV2 and TRBJ1-3, is EPEVTQTPSHQVTQMGQEVILRCVPISNHLYFYWYRQILGQKVEFLVSFYNNEISEKSEIFDDQFSVERPDGSNFTLKIRSTKLEDSAMYFCASREDAVSGNTIYFGEGSWLTVV.

The CDR3 coding sequence is TGTGCCAGCAGTTATGAAGGGGGATTGAACACTGAAGCTTTCTTT. Translation gives CASSYEGGLNTEAFF. This chain connects TRBV6-5 to TRBJ1-1, with D possibly matching TRBD1 (6 bases). The CDR3 sequence is 15 residues long. V lost 3 bases and J lost 0, with 11 bases in between. CDR1 and CDR2 from the germline V gene are MNHEY and SVGAGI.

A remark on this clone: At one of its ends the junction is not consistent with the germline gene, which may arise from a read error. The chain combines TRBV4-3 with TRBJ2-1, with D maybe TRBD2 (6 bases). Germline V gives CDR1 LGHNA, CDR2 YSLEER. The CDR3 is made up of 16 amino acids. CDR3 sequence: CASSEDGGSSYNEQFF. CDR3 coding DNA: TGCGCCAGCAGCGAAGACGGGGGTAGCTCCTACAATGAGCAGTTCTTC.

V gene TRBV14 combines with J gene TRBJ2-5, with D possibly TRBD2 on 5 matching bases. Looked up from germline, CDR1 is SGHDN and CDR2 is FVKESK. The V end lost 4 bases, the J end lost 4 bases, and 13 bases lay between the germline ends. The CDR3 runs to 14 residues. CDR3: CASSPRGLGETQYF. In nucleotides, the CDR3 is TGTGCCAGCAGCCCCCGAGGGCTCGGAGAGACCCAGTACTTC. Filled out from reference TRBV14 and TRBJ2-5, the complete variable domain reads EAGVTQFPSHSVIEKGQTVTLRCDPISGHDNLYWYRRVMGKEIKFLLHFVKESKQDESGMPNNRFLAERTGGTYSTLKVQPAELEDSGVYFCASSPRGLGETQYFGPGTRLLVL.

J is TRBJ2-7 and V is TRBV11-2; 9 bases fit TRBD2. This CDR3 has 14 amino acids. Unmatched junction bases numbered 9, after V lost 5 bases and J lost 7 bases. CDR1 and CDR2 (germline): SGHAT, FQNNGV. The DNA of the CDR3 is TGTGCCAGCAGCCCACTAGCGGGCCGGGGAGAGCAGTACTTC. Translation gives CASSPLAGRGEQYF. Full variable domain (remainder filled in from reference TRBV11-2 and TRBJ2-7): EAGVAQSPRYKIIEKRQSVAFWCNPISGHATLYWYQQILGQGPKLLIQFQNNGVVDDSQLPKDRFSAERLKGVDSTLKIQPAKLEDSAVYLCASSPLAGRGEQYFGPGTRLTVT.

The V call is TRBV5-7, the J call TRBJ1-2; TRBD1 agrees at 10 bases. TRBV5-7 is flagged as an ORF with uncertain function. The CDR3 has 18 residues. V lost 2 bases to trimming and J lost 1 base; unmatched junction nucleotides: 11. This CDR3 is CASSLTVGTGEDNYGYTF. CDR3 bases: TGTGCCAGCAGCTTAACCGTCGGGACAGGGGAAGATAACTATGGCTACACCTTC.

This chain connects TRBV6-5 to TRBJ1-2; tentative D call: TRBD1 (5 bases). This CDR3 is 13 amino acids long. The V gene's germline CDR1 is MNHEY and CDR2 SVGAGI. Trimming shortened V by 6 bases and J by 8 bases, and 16 bases separated the two germline ends. The CDR3 sequence is CASRLAGYWGYTF. DNA of the CDR3: TGTGCCAGCAGGCTCGCAGGGTACTGGGGCTACACCTTC.

This clone was detected a few times. This chain joins TRBV29-1 and TRBJ1-1; D unresolved. The ends were cut back, 6 bases at V and 0 bases at J, with 17 bases in the middle. The V gene's germline CDR1 is SQVTM and CDR2 ANQGSEA. The CDR3 length is 15 residues. The CDR3 protein is CSVVQQWSMNTEAFF. DNA for the CDR3: TGCAGCGTCGTACAACAGTGGTCCATGAACACTGAAGCTTTCTTT.

The rearrangement uses TRBV2 and TRBJ1-5, with 9 bases lining up with TRBD1. This CDR3 spans 15 amino acids. The V and J ends lost 7 bases and 6 bases, in that order; junction bases with no gene match: 10. CDR1 is SNHLY, CDR2 FYNNEI, per germline. The CDR3 DNA follows: TGTGCCAGCAACCGACAGGGGGTAAATTCTCAGCCCCAGCATTTT. It is translated as CASNRQGVNSQPQHF. The whole variable domain, remainder taken from reference TRBV2 and TRBJ1-5, is EPEVTQTPSHQVTQMGQEVILRCVPISNHLYFYWYRQILGQKVEFLVSFYNNEISEKSEIFDDQFSVERPDGSNFTLKIRSTKLEDSAMYFCASNRQGVNSQPQHFGDGTRLSIL.

The chain carries TRBV7-2 and TRBJ2-7, with 9 bases identical to TRBD2. The CDR3 extends over 15 amino acids. Germline V gives CDR1 SGHTA, CDR2 FQGNSA. V shed 5 bases, J shed 0 bases, and the junction held 5 bases outside the gene matches. The CDR3: CASSISGGTSYEQYF. In nucleotides, the CDR3 is TGTGCCAGCAGCATTAGCGGGGGCACCTCCTACGAGCAGTACTTC.

The J gene is TRBJ2-3, the V gene TRBV5-1; D unresolved. From germline, CDR1 is SGHRS and CDR2 YFSETQ. CDR3 length: 13 amino acids. Trimming took off 4 bases at V and 5 bases at J, with 11 bases between the two ends. CDR3 DNA: TGCGCCAGCAGCCCCCAAGCTCAAGATACGCAGTATTTT. Amino acid sequence: CASSPQAQDTQYF. The entire variable domain, with the rest obtained from reference TRBV5-1 and TRBJ2-3, is as follows: KAGVTQTPRYLIKTRGQQVTLSCSPISGHRSVSWYQQTPGQGLQFLFEYFSETQRNKGNFPGRFSGRQFSNSRSEMNVSTLELGDSALYLCASSPQAQDTQYFGPGTRLTVL.

This sequence joins TRBV28 and TRBJ2-1, with TRBD1 as a possible D gene (5 bases). V lost 2 bases and J lost 1, with 9 bases in between. This CDR3 spans 15 amino acids. Germline assignment: CDR1 MDHEN and CDR2 SYDVKM. The CDR3 spells CASSLAGISYNEQFF. The CDR3 DNA sequence: TGTGCCAGCAGTTTAGCAGGGATTTCCTACAATGAGCAGTTCTTC.

This rearrangement joins TRBV11-3 to TRBJ1-1; possibly TRBD1 for D (6 bases). Germline CDR1 reads SGHNT; CDR2 reads YENEEA. Deletions cut 3 bases from V and 1 base from J, with 9 bases between. The CDR3 runs to 14 residues. CDR3 nucleotide sequence: TGTGCCAGCAGCTTCCCAGGGGCGAACACTGAAGCTTTCTTT. Translation gives CASSFPGANTEAFF. Supplemented by reference TRBV11-3 and TRBJ1-1, the full variable domain reads EAGVVQSPRYKIIEKKQPVAFWCNPISGHNTLYWYLQNLGQGPELLIRYENEEAVDDSQLPKDRFSAERLKGVDSTLKIQPAELGDSAVYLCASSFPGANTEAFFGQGTRLTVV.

There are a few counts of this clone. The V call is TRBV7-2, the J call TRBJ1-2, with 7 bases fitting TRBD1. In germline, CDR1 is SGHTA, CDR2 FQGNSA. Trimming at V came to 2 bases and at J to 2 bases, leaving 5 bases not matched to a gene. The CDR3 totals 15 residues. CDR3 region: CASSLRQGTNYGYTF. DNA of the CDR3: TGTGCCAGCAGCTTAAGACAGGGAACCAACTATGGCTACACCTTC.

This chain uses TRBV10-3 with TRBJ1-5; 8 nucleotides align to TRBD1. J was trimmed by 0 bases and V by 6 bases; bases with no gene match: 4. This CDR3 comprises 15 residues. The germline V gene encodes CDR1 ENHRY and CDR2 SYGVKD. CDR3 nucleotides: TGTGCCATCAGGACAGGGGATGATAGCAATCAGCCCCAGCATTTT. It is translated as CAIRTGDDSNQPQHF.